Below, 16 T cell receptor beta chains from the same sample are listed, as sequenced in a study of T cell clonotyping in hematopoietic cell transplantation. The repertoire was sequenced with immunoSEQ multiplex PCR; TCRdb's copy has only in-frame clones and lacks some. The data hold about 12,000 clones, with around 90% observed a single time. The input for sequencing was PBMCs, taken 100 days after allogeneic stem cell transplant. These receptors all stem from a female patient aged 45 to 65 who had an allogeneic stem cell transplant from an unrelated donor, so the T cells may come from the graft donor. Some clones in this sample may be carry-over from other donors' samples.

This clone occurred a few times. This rearrangement joins TRBV25-1 to TRBJ2-6; a weak D match, TRBD1 (5 bases). The CDR3 contains 15 residues. Germline V gene data show CDR1 as MGHDK and CDR2 as SYGVNS. V was cut by 10 bases and J by 0 bases, with 13 bases left in between. CDR3 loop: CANTIQASGANVLTF. DNA of the CDR3: TGTGCCAACACTATACAGGCCTCTGGGGCCAACGTCCTGACTTTC. Supplemented by reference TRBV25-1 and TRBJ2-6, the full variable domain reads EADIYQTPRYLVIGTGKKITLECSQTMGHDKMYWYQQDPGMELHLIHYSYGVNSTEKGDLSSESTVSRIRTEHFPLTLESARPSHTSQYLCANTIQASGANVLTFGAGSRLTVL.

The chain joins TRBV28 to TRBJ2-3; D possibly corresponds to TRBD2 (5 bases). CDR1 and CDR2 from the germline V gene are MDHEN and SYDVKM. This CDR3 region has 16 residues. V was cut by 3 bases and J by 4 bases, with 17 bases left in between. The CDR3 spells CASSLTGRRSADTQYF. CDR3 in DNA: TGTGCCAGCAGTTTGACGGGGAGAAGAAGCGCAGATACGCAGTATTTT.

The rearrangement uses TRBV5-1 and TRBJ1-4; D remains unclear. This CDR3 is built from 14 residues. V shed 4 bases and J shed 5 bases, with 12 bases lying between them. Germline V gene data show CDR1 as SGHRS and CDR2 as YFSETQ. CDR3 sequence reads: CASSAFRPNEKLFF. The CDR3 DNA follows: TGCGCCAGCAGCGCCTTTAGGCCCAATGAAAAACTGTTTTTT.

This chain connects TRBV14 to TRBJ2-1; D possibly uses TRBD1 or TRBD2 (6 bases each). The CDR3 length is 15 residues. V lost 8 bases and J 9 bases, leaving 23 bases between the germline ends. Germline CDR1 is SGHDN and CDR2 is FVKESK. DNA for the CDR3: TGTGCCAGCCACCGGCCCGGGGGCGCTCAGAGTGAGCAGTTCTTC. It translates to CASHRPGGAQSEQFF.

V gene TRBV6-5 combines with J gene TRBJ1-5, with D perhaps TRBD1 (5 bases). V was pared by 4 bases and J by 4 bases, with 14 bases between. The CDR3 is made up of 15 amino acids. Germline V gene data show CDR1 as MNHEY and CDR2 as SVGAGI. Written as DNA, the CDR3 is TGTGCCAGCAGTTCCGCGTGGGGGGATAATCAGCCCCAGCATTTT. Translation: CASSSAWGDNQPQHF.

The chain employs TRBV7-2 and TRBJ1-1; possible D gene TRBD1, 5 bases. Germline assignment: CDR1 SGHTA and CDR2 FQGNSA. The CDR3 is 15 residues long. V was clipped by 5 bases and J by 3 bases, with 16 bases between them. The CDR3 DNA reads as TGTGCCAGCAGCCTTCGCATAGGGGCCGACACTGAAGCTTTCTTT. Encoded protein: CASSLRIGADTEAFF.

This chain connects TRBV6-6 to TRBJ1-1; 7 bases match TRBD1. The CDR3 runs 15 residues. The germline CDR1 and CDR2 sequences are MNHNY and SVGAGI (reference sequence). V shed 2 bases and J 0 bases; nucleotides not matched to a gene: 3. Here the CDR3 DNA reads TGTGCCAGCAGTTACGGGACAGAGATGAACACTGAAGCTTTCTTT. Its protein is CASSYGTEMNTEAFF.

In DNA, the CDR3 is TGTGCCAGCAGCTGGAGTTCCGAGGAGCTGTTTTTT. It specifies CASSWSSEELFF. The chain uses TRBV5-6 and TRBJ2-2; no reliable D call. V was cut by 3 bases and J by 10 bases, with 10 bases left in between. The CDR3 totals 12 residues. Germline CDR1 SGHDT, CDR2 YYEEEE.

The chain recombines TRBV6-5 with TRBJ2-7; maybe TRBD2 (5 bases). This CDR3 contains 13 residues. CDR1 MNHEY and CDR2 SVGAGI come from the germline V gene. V gave up 4 bases and J gave up 3 bases, with 10 bases separating them. CDR3 bases: TGTGCCAGCAGTTCCGGACTTTACTACGAGCAGTACTTC. Protein sequence: CASSSGLYYEQYF.

V is TRBV11-3 and J is TRBJ2-1; 8 nucleotides line up with TRBD2. CDR1 is SGHNT and CDR2 is YENEEA in the germline V gene. V dropped 5 bases and J dropped 6; count of bases not matched to a gene: 9. The CDR3 contains 15 residues. The CDR3 DNA reads as TGTGCCAGCAGCCACTTCGGGGGGGAAGGCAATGAGCAGTTCTTC. Protein product: CASSHFGGEGNEQFF.

This clone was observed once. The chain is built from TRBV30 and TRBJ1-5; D is unclear. The CDR3 has 13 residues. V shed 1 base and J shed 4 bases, with 8 bases lying between them. The germline CDR1 and CDR2 sequences are GTSNPN and SVGIG (reference sequence). CDR3 sequence: CAWSGGRNQPQHF. In nucleotides, the CDR3 is TGTGCCTGGAGTGGAGGCCGTAATCAGCCCCAGCATTTT.

This rearrangement joins TRBV4-3 to TRBJ2-3; 9 nucleotides agree with TRBD2. Germline CDR1 reads LGHNA; CDR2 reads YSLEER. CDR3 size: 17 residues. V lost 10 bases, J lost 4 bases, and 18 bases stayed unmatched. The CDR3 sequence: CATSRWVGGGEPDTQYF. The CDR3 coding sequence is TGCGCCACCTCCCGGTGGGTAGGCGGGGGGGAGCCAGATACGCAGTATTTT.

The chain joins TRBV7-2 to TRBJ1-2; TRBD1 aligns across 7 bases. Germline V CDR1 and CDR2: SGHTA, FQGNSA. The V gene end was trimmed by 5 bases and the J gene end by 8 bases; junction bases not matched to a gene: 17. The length of the CDR3 is 16 residues. CDR3 sequence: CASSQGGSSLLEGYTF. CDR3 nucleotide sequence: TGTGCCAGCAGCCAGGGGGGGTCCTCCCTCCTGGAAGGCTACACCTTC.

The chain combines TRBV9 with TRBJ1-3; maybe TRBD1 (5 bases). V gave up 1 base and J gave up 2 bases, with 13 bases separating them. The CDR3 extends over 16 amino acids. CDR1 and CDR2 (germline): SGDLS, YYNGEE. This chain's CDR3 is CASSVKVRATGNTIYF. The CDR3 DNA is TGTGCCAGCAGCGTAAAGGTCAGGGCTACTGGAAACACCATATATTTT.

The chain combines TRBV18 with TRBJ2-3; no definite D call. Trimming shortened V by 0 bases and J by 2 bases, and 9 bases separated the two germline ends. Germline loops: CDR1 KGHSH, CDR2 LQKENI. The CDR3 contains 15 residues. CDR3: CASSPPTTYTDTQYF. Written as DNA, the CDR3 is TGTGCCAGCTCACCACCTACTACCTACACAGATACGCAGTATTTT.

The rearrangement uses TRBV6-6 and TRBJ1-1; D is undetermined. Germline V gene data show CDR1 as MNHNY and CDR2 as SVGAGI (reference sequence). The CDR3 totals 13 residues. Trimming shortened V by 6 bases and J by 3 bases, and 11 bases separated the two germline ends. This CDR3 is CASSFSGHTEAFF. The CDR3 DNA reads TGTGCCAGCAGCTTCTCCGGGCACACTGAAGCTTTCTTT.